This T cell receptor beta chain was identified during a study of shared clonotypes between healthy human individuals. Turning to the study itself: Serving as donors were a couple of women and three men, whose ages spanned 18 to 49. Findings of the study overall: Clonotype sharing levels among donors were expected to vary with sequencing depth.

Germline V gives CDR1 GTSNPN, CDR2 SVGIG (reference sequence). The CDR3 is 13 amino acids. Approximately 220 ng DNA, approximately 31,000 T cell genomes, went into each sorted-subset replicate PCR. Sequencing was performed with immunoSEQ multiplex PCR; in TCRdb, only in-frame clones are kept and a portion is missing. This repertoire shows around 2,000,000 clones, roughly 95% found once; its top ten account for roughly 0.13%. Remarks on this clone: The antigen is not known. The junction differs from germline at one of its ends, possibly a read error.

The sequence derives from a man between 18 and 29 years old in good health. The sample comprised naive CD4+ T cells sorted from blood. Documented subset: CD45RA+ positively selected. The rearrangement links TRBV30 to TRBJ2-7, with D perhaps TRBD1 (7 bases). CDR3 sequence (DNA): TGTGCCGGGAGCTGGAGGGGGCCGTTAGAGCAGTACTTC. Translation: CAGSWRGPLEQYF.